Listed below are T cell receptor beta chains from one sample, sequenced in a study of neurological immune-mediated disorders. TCRdb reanalysed the 5' RACE reads using MiXCR and keeps one entry per CDR3 protein. The sample yields 50,000 to 65,000 distinct CDR3 sequences, roughly 3.5% seen once. Sequencing was done on a sample of PBMCs. The source of these receptors is a man aged 25 to 45 with multiple sclerosis. Each CDR3 is given with its conserved first and last residue. The D gene is left open where the match is weak. Rows give clone size only sometimes, using once, few, many, or a class for an expanded clone.

CDR3 protein,CDR3 DNA,clone size,V gene,J gene,D gene
CSARARGDTGELFF,TGCAGTGCTAGAGCCAGGGGGGACACCGGGGAGCTGTTTTTT,many,TRBV20-1,TRBJ2-2,.
CASSPNPGWSTDTQYF,TGCGCCAGCAGCCCAAACCCAGGGTGGAGCACAGATACGCAGTATTTT,many,TRBV5-1,TRBJ2-3,.
CASSRETSSYEQYF,TGCGCCAGCAGCCGAGAGACCAGCTCCTACGAGCAGTACTTC,many,TRBV4-1,TRBJ2-7,.
CAIRDDRNTEAFF,TGTGCCATCAGGGACGACAGGAACACTGAAGCTTTCTTT,.,TRBV10-3,TRBJ1-1,.
CSARADAYEQYF,TGCAGTGCTAGAGCTGATGCCTACGAGCAGTACTTC,many,TRBV20-1,TRBJ2-7,.
CASPSRCTGFDEQYF,TGTGCCAGCCCCTCAAGGTGCACAGGTTTCGACGAGCAGTACTTC,many,TRBV21-1,TRBJ2-7,.
CASGEPGGINSYEQYF,TGTGCTAGTGGCGAGCCAGGAGGCATTAACTCCTACGAGCAGTACTTC,many,TRBV12-5,TRBJ2-7,.
CASSFRPGQELNVLTF,TGTGCCAGCAGTTTTCGACCGGGACAGGAGCTTAACGTCCTGACTTTC,many,TRBV28,TRBJ2-6,TRBD1
CSAREGTGTFWPQHF,TGCAGTGCTAGAGAGGGGACAGGGACATTTTGGCCCCAGCATTTT,many,TRBV20-1,TRBJ1-5,TRBD1
CSVDKTAVQETQYF,TGCAGCGTGGATAAGACGGCAGTTCAAGAGACCCAGTACTTC,many,TRBV29-1,TRBJ2-5,.